This T cell receptor (beta chain) was recorded in a study of T cell changes during pregnancy in multiple sclerosis. Trimming shortened V by 6 bases and J by 2 bases, and 10 bases separated the two germline ends. Germline-derived CDR1 and CDR2 are KGHSH and LQKENI. The CDR3 is 13 amino acids. The method was immunoSEQ multiplex PCR; TCRdb's version includes in-frame clones alone and lacks a portion of them. The data show 90,000 to 150,000 clones, approximately 93% seen once. The rearrangement links TRBV18 to TRBJ1-2; the D is unclear. The clonotype was recovered from a female donor with multiple sclerosis, enrolled in a pregnancy study. Sequenced material: peripheral blood, taken before pregnancy. CDR3 amino acids: CASSRDKNYGYTF. For the CDR3, the DNA is TGTGCCAGCTCCCGCGACAAGAACTATGGCTACACCTTC.